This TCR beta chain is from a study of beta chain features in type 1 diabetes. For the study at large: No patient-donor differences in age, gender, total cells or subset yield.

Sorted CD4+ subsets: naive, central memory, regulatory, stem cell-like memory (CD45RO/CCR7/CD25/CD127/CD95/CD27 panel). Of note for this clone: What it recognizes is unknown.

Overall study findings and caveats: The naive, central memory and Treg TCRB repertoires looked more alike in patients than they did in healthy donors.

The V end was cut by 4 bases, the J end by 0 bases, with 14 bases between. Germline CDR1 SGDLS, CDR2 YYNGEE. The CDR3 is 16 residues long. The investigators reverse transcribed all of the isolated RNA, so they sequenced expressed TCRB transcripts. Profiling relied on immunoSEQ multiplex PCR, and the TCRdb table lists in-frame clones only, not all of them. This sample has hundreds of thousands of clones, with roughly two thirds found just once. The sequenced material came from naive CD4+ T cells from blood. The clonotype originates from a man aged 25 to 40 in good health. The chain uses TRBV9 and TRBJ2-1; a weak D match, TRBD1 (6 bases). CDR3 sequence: CASSSRGTLSYNEQFF. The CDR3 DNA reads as TGTGCCAGCAGCTCAAGGGGGACACTCTCCTACAATGAGCAGTTCTTC. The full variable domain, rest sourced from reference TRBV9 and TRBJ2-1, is DSGVTQTPKHLITATGQRVTLRCSPRSGDLSVYWYQQSLDQGLQFLIQYYNGEERAKGNILERFSAQQFPDLHSELNLSSLELGDSALYFCASSSRGTLSYNEQFFGPGTRLTVL.